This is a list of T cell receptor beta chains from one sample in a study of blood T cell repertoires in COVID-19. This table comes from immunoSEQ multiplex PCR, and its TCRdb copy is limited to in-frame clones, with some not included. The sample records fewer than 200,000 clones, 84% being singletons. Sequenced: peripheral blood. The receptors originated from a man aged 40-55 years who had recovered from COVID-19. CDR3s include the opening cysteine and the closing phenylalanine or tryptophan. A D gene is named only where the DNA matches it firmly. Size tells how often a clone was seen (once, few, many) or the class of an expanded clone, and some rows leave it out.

CDR3 DNA: TGTGCCAGCAGCCCCGTTGCACAGTTCTATGGCTACACCTTC; CDR3 protein: CASSPVAQFYGYTF; V gene: TRBV7-9; clone size: few; D gene: NA; J gene: TRBJ1-2
CDR3 DNA: TGTGCCAGCAGAATGGGACACCTCTATGGCTACACCTTC; CDR3 protein: CASRMGHLYGYTF; V gene: TRBV2; clone size: NA; D gene: NA; J gene: TRBJ1-2
CDR3 DNA: TGTGCCAGCAGTTTCGGGACATCGGGCACTGAAGCTTTCTTT; CDR3 protein: CASSFGTSGTEAFF; V gene: TRBV6-6; clone size: once; D gene: NA; J gene: TRBJ1-1
CDR3 DNA: TGTGCCAGCAGTATCCCTCGGACAGTCGGGAACACTGAAGCTTTCTTT; CDR3 protein: CASSIPRTVGNTEAFF; V gene: TRBV28; clone size: NA; D gene: NA; J gene: TRBJ1-1
CDR3 DNA: TGTGCCAGCAGTTCTGCGGGACAGATCAATGAGCAGTTCTTC; CDR3 protein: CASSSAGQINEQFF; V gene: TRBV27; clone size: NA; D gene: NA; J gene: TRBJ2-1
CDR3 DNA: TGTGCCAGCAGTTTTGCCGGTCCTAGCTCCTACAATGAGCAGTTCTTC; CDR3 protein: CASSFAGPSSYNEQFF; V gene: TRBV28; clone size: NA; D gene: NA; J gene: TRBJ2-1
CDR3 DNA: TGTGCCAGCACTAAACCCGGGACACACCTCACGGAAGCTTTCTTT; CDR3 protein: CASTKPGTHLTEAFF; V gene: TRBV28; clone size: NA; D gene: NA; J gene: TRBJ1-1
CDR3 DNA: TGTGCCACCAGCAGAGATCGAAGTCTAGCGGGGATGTACGAGCAGTACTTC; CDR3 protein: CATSRDRSLAGMYEQYF; V gene: TRBV15; clone size: NA; D gene: TRBD2; J gene: TRBJ2-7
CDR3 DNA: TGTGCCAGCAGCTTACTAGCGGGGGGCTACAATGAGCAGTTCTTC; CDR3 protein: CASSLLAGGYNEQFF; V gene: TRBV7-9; clone size: NA; D gene: TRBD2; J gene: TRBJ2-1
CDR3 DNA: TGCGCCAGCACCGAAGGGGGACACGAGCAGTACTTC; CDR3 protein: CASTEGGHEQYF; V gene: TRBV10-2; clone size: NA; D gene: NA; J gene: TRBJ2-7
CDR3 DNA: TGTGCCAGCTCACCAATAGGAGGGGACACTGAAGCTTTCTTT; CDR3 protein: CASSPIGGDTEAFF; V gene: TRBV18; clone size: NA; D gene: NA; J gene: TRBJ1-1
CDR3 DNA: TGCGCCAGCAGCCGGAAGGGGTCAGACACCGGGGAGCTGTTTTTT; CDR3 protein: CASSRKGSDTGELFF; V gene: TRBV4-1; clone size: NA; D gene: NA; J gene: TRBJ2-2
CDR3 DNA: TGTGCCAGCAGTTTCCGACAGGGACCCTACGAGCAGTACTTC; CDR3 protein: CASSFRQGPYEQYF; V gene: TRBV6-1; clone size: NA; D gene: TRBD1; J gene: TRBJ2-7
CDR3 DNA: TGTGCCAGCAGCCCTGCGGGGTCTTATAGCAATCAGCCCCAGCATTTT; CDR3 protein: CASSPAGSYSNQPQHF; V gene: TRBV5-5; clone size: few; D gene: NA; J gene: TRBJ1-5
CDR3 DNA: TGTGCCAGCAGCTTAGCAGCGGGGAAAGAGACCCAGTACTTC; CDR3 protein: CASSLAAGKETQYF; V gene: TRBV11-2; clone size: few; D gene: TRBD2; J gene: TRBJ2-5
CDR3 DNA: TGTGCCAGCAGCCAGGGGGGGAGCGGGGCTCACTACGAGCAGTACTTC; CDR3 protein: CASSQGGSGAHYEQYF; V gene: TRBV4-2; clone size: NA; D gene: TRBD2; J gene: TRBJ2-7
CDR3 DNA: TGTGCCAGCTCACAAACCCCTTCGGCGGGGGAAAATGAGCAGTTCTTC; CDR3 protein: CASSQTPSAGENEQFF; V gene: TRBV18; clone size: few; D gene: TRBD2; J gene: TRBJ2-1
CDR3 DNA: TGTGCCAGCAGCCAAGATCGGTTAGTAAACACCATATATTTT; CDR3 protein: CASSQDRLVNTIYF; V gene: TRBV3-1/TRBV3-2; clone size: NA; D gene: NA; J gene: TRBJ1-3
CDR3 DNA: TGTGCCAGCAGCACCGGGACAGAAGACAATGAGCAGTTCTTC; CDR3 protein: CASSTGTEDNEQFF; V gene: TRBV13; clone size: NA; D gene: TRBD1; J gene: TRBJ2-1
CDR3 DNA: TGTGCCAGTGGTGGGGCGGGGGCGAACACAGATACGCAGTATTTT; CDR3 protein: CASGGAGANTDTQYF; V gene: TRBV9; clone size: NA; D gene: NA; J gene: TRBJ2-3
CDR3 DNA: TGTGCCAGCAGTTACAATCAGGACAGCTCCTACGAGCAGTACTTC; CDR3 protein: CASSYNQDSSYEQYF; V gene: TRBV6-2/TRBV6-3; clone size: NA; D gene: NA; J gene: TRBJ2-7
CDR3 DNA: TGTGCCAGCAGTTCCACCCTTAGCGGGGCCCCCATAGGGTACAATGAGCAGTTCTTC; CDR3 protein: CASSSTLSGAPIGYNEQFF; V gene: TRBV6-2/TRBV6-3; clone size: once; D gene: TRBD2; J gene: TRBJ2-1
CDR3 DNA: TGTGCCACCAGTGACCCCGGGAATGAGCAGTTCTTC; CDR3 protein: CATSDPGNEQFF; V gene: TRBV24-1; clone size: NA; D gene: NA; J gene: TRBJ2-1
CDR3 DNA: TGTGCCAGCAGTGACGGGGTAACACCCCTCCACTTT; CDR3 protein: CASSDGVTPLHF; V gene: TRBV2; clone size: NA; D gene: NA; J gene: TRBJ1-6
CDR3 DNA: TGTGCCAGCAGCCAGGGGGGCCTTTTGAATGAGCAGTTCTTC; CDR3 protein: CASSQGGLLNEQFF; V gene: TRBV11-2; clone size: NA; D gene: NA; J gene: TRBJ2-1
CDR3 DNA: TGTGCCAGCAGCACTCCTAGCGGGGGGCACTACGAGCAGTACTTC; CDR3 protein: CASSTPSGGHYEQYF; V gene: TRBV11-3; clone size: once; D gene: TRBD2; J gene: TRBJ2-7
CDR3 DNA: TGTGCCACCAATCCTGGGTCGGCTAGTATGGGCTACACCTTC; CDR3 protein: CATNPGSASMGYTF; V gene: TRBV6-5; clone size: NA; D gene: NA; J gene: TRBJ1-2
CDR3 DNA: TGTGCCATCATGAGGGCAGGAAGCTCCTACAATGAGCAGTTCTTC; CDR3 protein: CAIMRAGSSYNEQFF; V gene: TRBV10-3; clone size: few; D gene: NA; J gene: TRBJ2-1
CDR3 DNA: TGTGCCAGCAAGCTAGGGGGCCCCTCCTATAATTCACCCCTCCACTTT; CDR3 protein: CASKLGGPSYNSPLHF; V gene: TRBV27; clone size: NA; D gene: TRBD1; J gene: TRBJ1-6